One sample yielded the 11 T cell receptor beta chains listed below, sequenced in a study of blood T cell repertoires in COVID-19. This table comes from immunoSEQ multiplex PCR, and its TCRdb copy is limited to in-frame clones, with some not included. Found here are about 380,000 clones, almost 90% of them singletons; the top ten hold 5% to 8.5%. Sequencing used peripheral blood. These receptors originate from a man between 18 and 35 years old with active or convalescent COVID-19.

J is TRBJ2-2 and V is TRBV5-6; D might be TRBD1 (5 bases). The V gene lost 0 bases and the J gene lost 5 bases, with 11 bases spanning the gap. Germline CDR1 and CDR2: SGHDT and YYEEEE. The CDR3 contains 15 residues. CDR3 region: CASSLDLGRTGELFF. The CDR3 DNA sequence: TGTGCCAGCAGCTTGGATTTGGGGCGAACCGGGGAGCTGTTTTTT.

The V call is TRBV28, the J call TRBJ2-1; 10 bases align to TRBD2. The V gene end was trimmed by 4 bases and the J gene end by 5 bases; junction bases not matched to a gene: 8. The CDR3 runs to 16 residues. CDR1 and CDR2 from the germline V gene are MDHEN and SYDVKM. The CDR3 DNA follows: TGTGCCAGCAGTTCGCGCCTAGCGGGAGCCGACAATGAGCAGTTCTTC. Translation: CASSSRLAGADNEQFF.

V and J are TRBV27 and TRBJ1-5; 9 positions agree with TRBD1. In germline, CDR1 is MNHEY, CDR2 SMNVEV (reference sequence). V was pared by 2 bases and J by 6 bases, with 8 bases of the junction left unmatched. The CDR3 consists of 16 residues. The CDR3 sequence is CASSLKGTGFFQPQHF. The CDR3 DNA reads TGTGCCAGCAGTTTAAAAGGGACAGGGTTTTTTCAGCCCCAGCATTTT.

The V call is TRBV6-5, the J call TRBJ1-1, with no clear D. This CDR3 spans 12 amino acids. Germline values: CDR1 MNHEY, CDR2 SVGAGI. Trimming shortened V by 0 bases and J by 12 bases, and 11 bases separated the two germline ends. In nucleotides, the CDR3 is TGTGCCAGCAGTTACTCACCAGGTAGGACTTTCTTT. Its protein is CASSYSPGRTFF.

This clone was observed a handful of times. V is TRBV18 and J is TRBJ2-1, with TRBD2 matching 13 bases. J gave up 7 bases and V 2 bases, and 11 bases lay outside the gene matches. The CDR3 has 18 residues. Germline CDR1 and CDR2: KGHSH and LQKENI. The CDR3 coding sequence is TGTGCCAGCTCACCATTTAGTCCTACTAGCGGGAGGGGGAATGAGCAGTTCTTC. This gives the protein CASSPFSPTSGRGNEQFF.

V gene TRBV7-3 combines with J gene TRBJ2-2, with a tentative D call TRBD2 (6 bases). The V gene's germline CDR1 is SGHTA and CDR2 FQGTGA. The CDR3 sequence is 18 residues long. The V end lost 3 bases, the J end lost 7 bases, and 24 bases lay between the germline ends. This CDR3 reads CASSFYPGARDSGGELFF. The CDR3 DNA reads TGTGCCAGCAGCTTCTACCCGGGAGCGCGGGATTCGGGCGGGGAGCTGTTTTTT.

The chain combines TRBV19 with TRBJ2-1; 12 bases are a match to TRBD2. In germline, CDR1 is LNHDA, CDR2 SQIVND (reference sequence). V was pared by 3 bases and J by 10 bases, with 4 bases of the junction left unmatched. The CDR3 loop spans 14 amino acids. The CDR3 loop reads CASSILAGGWEQFF. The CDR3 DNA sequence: TGTGCCAGTAGTATCCTAGCGGGAGGGTGGGAGCAGTTCTTC. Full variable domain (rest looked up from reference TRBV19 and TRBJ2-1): DGGITQSPKYLFRKEGQNVTLSCEQNLNHDAMYWYRQDPGQGLRLIYYSQIVNDFQKGDIAEGYSVSREKKESFPLTVTSAQKNPTAFYLCASSILAGGWEQFFGPGTRLTVL.

CDR3 nucleotides: TGTGCCAGCTCACGACAGGACACCTACGAGCAGTACTTC. This encodes CASSRQDTYEQYF. The chain is built from TRBV18 and TRBJ2-7; D is perhaps TRBD1 (6 bases). Germline V gives CDR1 KGHSH, CDR2 LQKENI. Between the trimmed V and J ends, which lost 4 bases and 2 bases, there was a span of 9 bases. There are 13 residues in the CDR3.

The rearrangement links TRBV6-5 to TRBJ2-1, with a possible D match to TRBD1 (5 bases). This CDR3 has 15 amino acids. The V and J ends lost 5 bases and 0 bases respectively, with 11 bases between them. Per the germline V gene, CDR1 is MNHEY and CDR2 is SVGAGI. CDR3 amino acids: CASSKQVNSYNEQFF. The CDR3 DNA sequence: TGTGCCAGCAGTAAACAGGTGAACTCCTACAATGAGCAGTTCTTC.

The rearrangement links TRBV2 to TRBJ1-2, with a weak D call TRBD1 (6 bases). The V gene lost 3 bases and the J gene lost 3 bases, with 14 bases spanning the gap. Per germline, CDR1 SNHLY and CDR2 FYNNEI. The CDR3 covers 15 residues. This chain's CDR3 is CASSDFRGADYGYTF. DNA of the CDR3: TGTGCCAGCAGTGATTTTCGGGGGGCGGACTATGGCTACACCTTC.

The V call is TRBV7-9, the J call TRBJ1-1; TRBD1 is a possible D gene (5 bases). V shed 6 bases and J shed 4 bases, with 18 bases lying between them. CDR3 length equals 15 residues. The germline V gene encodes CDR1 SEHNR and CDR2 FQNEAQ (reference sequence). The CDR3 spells CASSINDVGGTEAFF. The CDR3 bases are TGTGCCAGCAGTATCAACGATGTCGGGGGCACTGAAGCTTTCTTT.